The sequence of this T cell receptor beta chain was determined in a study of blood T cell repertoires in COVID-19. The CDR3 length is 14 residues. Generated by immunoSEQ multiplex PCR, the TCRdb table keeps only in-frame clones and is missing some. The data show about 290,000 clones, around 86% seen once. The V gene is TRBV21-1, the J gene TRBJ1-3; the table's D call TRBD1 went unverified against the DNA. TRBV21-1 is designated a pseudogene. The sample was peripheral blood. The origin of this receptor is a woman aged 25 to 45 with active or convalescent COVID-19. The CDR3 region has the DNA TGTGCCAGCAGCACTCAGGATCACGGAAACACCATATATTTT. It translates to CASSTQDHGNTIYF.